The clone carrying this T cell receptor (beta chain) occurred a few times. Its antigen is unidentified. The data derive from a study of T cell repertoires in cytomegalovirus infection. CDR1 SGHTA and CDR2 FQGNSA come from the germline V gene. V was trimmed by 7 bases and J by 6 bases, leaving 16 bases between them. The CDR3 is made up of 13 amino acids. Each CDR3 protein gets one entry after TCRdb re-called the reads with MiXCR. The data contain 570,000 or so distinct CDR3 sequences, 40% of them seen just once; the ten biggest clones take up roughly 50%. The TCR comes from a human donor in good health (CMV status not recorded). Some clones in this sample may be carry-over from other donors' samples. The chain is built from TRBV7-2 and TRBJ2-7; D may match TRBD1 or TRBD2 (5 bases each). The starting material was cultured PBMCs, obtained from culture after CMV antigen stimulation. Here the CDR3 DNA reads TGTGCCAGCACCGAAAGGTGGGGACGCGAGCAGTACTTC. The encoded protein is CASTERWGREQYF.